The T cell receptor (beta chain) described here comes from a study of blood T cell repertoires in COVID-19. Authors' data handling: Researchers report that nucleated cell counts were estimated from reference gene primer amplification. This table comes from immunoSEQ multiplex PCR, and its TCRdb copy is limited to in-frame clones, with some not included. V and J calls and clone size are copied from that table; D and trimming were computed from the DNA. The sample holds roughly 59,000 clones, approximately 79% seen once. Material: peripheral blood. This receptor was identified in a human donor in a cohort sampled during active COVID-19.

The CDR3 region is CASSIARPSADSPLHF. Here the CDR3 DNA reads TGTGCCAGTAGTATAGCTAGGCCTTCCGCGGATTCACCCCTCCACTTT. V gene TRBV19 combines with J gene TRBJ1-6; D is undetermined. The V end was cut by 1 base, the J end by 8 bases, with 15 bases between. This CDR3 has 16 amino acids. Germline V gene sequence: CDR1 LNHDA, CDR2 SQIVND (reference sequence).